One sample yielded the 4 T cell receptor beta chains listed below, sequenced in a study of cytomegalovirus exposure and HLA in healthy donors. Both 60 Vbeta primers and 13 Jbeta primers went into the PCR. Method: immunoSEQ multiplex PCR; TCRdb's copy keeps in-frame clones and lacks some. The table shows more than 65,000 clones, with roughly 79% occurring only once. Sequencing input: PBMCs. The receptors here all came from a woman in her thirties or forties in good health and CMV-seropositive.

The CDR3 protein is CASSRQGATNEKLFF. DNA for the CDR3: TGTGCCAGCTCCCGACAGGGGGCAACTAATGAAAAACTGTTTTTT. The chain couples TRBV5-5 to TRBJ1-4, with 9 bases identical to TRBD1. This CDR3 region has 15 residues. V gave up 7 bases and J gave up 0 bases; unmatched junction bases: 4. Germline V lookup: CDR1 SGHKS, CDR2 YYEKEE (reference sequence). Based on the CDR3 plus reference TRBV5-5 and TRBJ1-4, the full variable domain is DAGVTQSPTHLIKTRGQQVTLRCSPISGHKSVSWYQQVLGQGPQFIFQYYEKEERGRGNFPDRFSARQFPNYSSELNVNALLLGDSALYLCASSRQGATNEKLFFGSGTQLSVL.

The chain carries TRBV28 and TRBJ2-7; D is ambiguous. CDR3 length: 11 amino acids. Looked up from germline, CDR1 is MDHEN and CDR2 is SYDVKM. The V gene lost 7 bases and the J gene lost 6 bases, with 10 bases spanning the gap. CDR3 DNA: TGTGCCAGCATGGGCGTCCGCGAGCAGTACTTC. It codes for CASMGVREQYF.

The gene calls are TRBV5-4 and TRBJ2-7; a weak D match, TRBD1 (6 bases). From germline, CDR1 is SGHNT and CDR2 YYREEE (reference sequence). The CDR3 totals 14 residues. V dropped 0 bases and J dropped 1 base, with 8 bases sitting between them. The DNA of the CDR3 is TGTGCCAGCAGCTTGGCAGGGGTTTCCTACGAGCAGTACTTC. Amino acids: CASSLAGVSYEQYF.

The rearrangement uses TRBV28 and TRBJ2-5, with TRBD1 matching 9 bases. The DNA end lines up better with TRBJ2-7; the J call may be wrong. The CDR3 runs 15 residues. Germline values: CDR1 MDHEN, CDR2 SYDVKM. The CDR3 DNA follows: TGTGCCAGCAGCACTTCCGGGACAGGGTACTACGAGCAGTACTTC. This gives the protein CASSTSGTGYYEQYF.